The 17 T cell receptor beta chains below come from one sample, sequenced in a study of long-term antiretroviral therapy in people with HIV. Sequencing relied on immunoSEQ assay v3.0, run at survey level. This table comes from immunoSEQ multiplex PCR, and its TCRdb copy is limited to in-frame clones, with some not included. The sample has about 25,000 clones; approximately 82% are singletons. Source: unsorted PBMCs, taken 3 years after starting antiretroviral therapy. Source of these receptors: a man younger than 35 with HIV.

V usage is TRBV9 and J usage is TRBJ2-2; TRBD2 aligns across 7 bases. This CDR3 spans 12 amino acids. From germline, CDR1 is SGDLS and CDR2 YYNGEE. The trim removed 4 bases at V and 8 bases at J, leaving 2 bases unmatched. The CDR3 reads CASSQAGGELFF. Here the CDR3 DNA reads TGTGCCAGCAGCCAAGCGGGGGGGGAGCTGTTTTTT. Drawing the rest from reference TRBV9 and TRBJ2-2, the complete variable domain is DSGVTQTPKHLITATGQRVTLRCSPRSGDLSVYWYQQSLDQGLQFLIQYYNGEERAKGNILERFSAQQFPDLHSELNLSSLELGDSALYFCASSQAGGELFFGEGSRLTVL.

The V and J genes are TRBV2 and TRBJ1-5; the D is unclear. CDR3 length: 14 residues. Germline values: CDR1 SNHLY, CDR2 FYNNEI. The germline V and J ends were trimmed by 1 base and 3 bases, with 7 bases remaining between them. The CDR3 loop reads CASSEGQFNQPQHF. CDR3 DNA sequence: TGTGCCAGCAGTGAAGGGCAGTTCAATCAGCCCCAGCATTTT.

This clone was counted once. Written as DNA, the CDR3 is TGCGCCAGCAGCTTGGATCCGGGGGTCAATGAAAAACTGTTTTTT. Translation: CASSLDPGVNEKLFF. The gene calls are TRBV5-1 and TRBJ1-4; D perhaps matches TRBD1 (5 bases). The germline V gene has CDR1 SGHRS and CDR2 YFSETQ. V was pared by 0 bases and J by 5 bases, with 11 bases between. The CDR3 contains 15 residues.

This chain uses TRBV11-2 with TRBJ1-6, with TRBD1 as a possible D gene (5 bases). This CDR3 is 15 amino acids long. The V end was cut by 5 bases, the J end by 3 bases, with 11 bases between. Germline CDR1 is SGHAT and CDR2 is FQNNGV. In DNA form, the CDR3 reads TGTGCCAGCAGCCCCCAGGGAGACTATAATTCACCCCTCCACTTT. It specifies CASSPQGDYNSPLHF.

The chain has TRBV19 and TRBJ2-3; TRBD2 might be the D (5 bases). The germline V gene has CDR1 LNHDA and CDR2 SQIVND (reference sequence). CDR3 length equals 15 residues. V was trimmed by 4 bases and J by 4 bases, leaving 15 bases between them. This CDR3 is CASSSRGNVADTQYF. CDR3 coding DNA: TGTGCCAGTAGTAGCCGGGGTAACGTGGCAGATACGCAGTATTTT.

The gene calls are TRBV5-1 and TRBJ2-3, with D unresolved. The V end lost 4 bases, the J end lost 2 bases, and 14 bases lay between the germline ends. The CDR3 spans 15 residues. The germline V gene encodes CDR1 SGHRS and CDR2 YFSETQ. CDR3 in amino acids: CASSLEPPPTDTQYF. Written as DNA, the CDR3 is TGCGCCAGCAGCCTCGAGCCACCCCCCACAGATACGCAGTATTTT.

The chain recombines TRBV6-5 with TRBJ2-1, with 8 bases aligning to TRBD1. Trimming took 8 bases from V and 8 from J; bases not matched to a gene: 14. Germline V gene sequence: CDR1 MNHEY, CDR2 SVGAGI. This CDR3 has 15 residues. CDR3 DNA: TGTGCCAGCCTTAGGTGGCAGGGGGCGCGGGATGAGCAGTTCTTC. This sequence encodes CASLRWQGARDEQFF.

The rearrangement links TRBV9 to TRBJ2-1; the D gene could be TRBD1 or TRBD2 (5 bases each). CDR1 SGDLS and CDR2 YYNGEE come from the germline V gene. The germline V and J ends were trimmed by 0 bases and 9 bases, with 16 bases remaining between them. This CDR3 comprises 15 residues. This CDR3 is CASSVVARAGAEQFF. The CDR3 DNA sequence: TGTGCCAGCAGCGTAGTTGCGCGGGCTGGGGCTGAGCAGTTCTTC.

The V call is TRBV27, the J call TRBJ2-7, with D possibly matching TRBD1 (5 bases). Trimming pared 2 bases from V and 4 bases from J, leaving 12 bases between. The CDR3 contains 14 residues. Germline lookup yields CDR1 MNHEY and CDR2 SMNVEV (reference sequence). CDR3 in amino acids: CASSLEQRGYEQYF. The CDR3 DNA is TGTGCCAGCAGTTTAGAGCAAAGGGGTTACGAGCAGTACTTC.

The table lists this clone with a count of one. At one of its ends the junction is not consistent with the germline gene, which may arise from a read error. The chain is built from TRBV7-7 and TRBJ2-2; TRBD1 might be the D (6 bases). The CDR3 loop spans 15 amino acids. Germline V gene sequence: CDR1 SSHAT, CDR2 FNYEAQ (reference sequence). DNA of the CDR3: TGTGCTAGCAGCTTAGTTTCAGGGGACACCGGGGAGCTGTTTTTT. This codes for CASSLVSGDTGELFF. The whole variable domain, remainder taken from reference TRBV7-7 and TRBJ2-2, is GAGVSQSPRYKVTKRGQDVTLRCDPISSHATLYWYQQALGQGPEFLTYFNYEAQPDKSGLPSDRFSAERPEGSISTLTIQRTEQRDSAMYRCASSLVSGDTGELFFGEGSRLTVL.

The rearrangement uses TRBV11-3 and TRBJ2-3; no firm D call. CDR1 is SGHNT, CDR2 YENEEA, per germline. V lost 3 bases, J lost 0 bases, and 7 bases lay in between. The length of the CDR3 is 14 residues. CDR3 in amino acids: CASSFTGSTDTQYF. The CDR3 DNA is TGTGCCAGCAGCTTTACCGGGAGCACAGATACGCAGTATTTT. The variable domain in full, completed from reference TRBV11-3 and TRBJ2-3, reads EAGVVQSPRYKIIEKKQPVAFWCNPISGHNTLYWYLQNLGQGPELLIRYENEEAVDDSQLPKDRFSAERLKGVDSTLKIQPAELGDSAVYLCASSFTGSTDTQYFGPGTRLTVL.

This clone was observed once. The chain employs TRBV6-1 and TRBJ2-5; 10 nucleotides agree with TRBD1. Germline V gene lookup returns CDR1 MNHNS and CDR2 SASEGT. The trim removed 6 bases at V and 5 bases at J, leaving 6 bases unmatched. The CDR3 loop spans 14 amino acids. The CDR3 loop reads CASSVTGGKETQYF. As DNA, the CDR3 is TGTGCCAGCAGCGTGACAGGGGGCAAGGAGACCCAGTACTTC.

The CDR3 loop is CASSLAPLTSYEQYV. The CDR3 coding sequence is TGTGCCAGCAGCTTAGCACCGCTGACCTCCTACGAGCAGTACGTC. The chain employs TRBV7-6 and TRBJ2-7; D gene uncertain. This CDR3 comprises 15 residues. Germline assignment: CDR1 SGHVS and CDR2 FNYEAQ. Trimming stripped 0 bases from V and 0 bases from J, with 9 bases between.

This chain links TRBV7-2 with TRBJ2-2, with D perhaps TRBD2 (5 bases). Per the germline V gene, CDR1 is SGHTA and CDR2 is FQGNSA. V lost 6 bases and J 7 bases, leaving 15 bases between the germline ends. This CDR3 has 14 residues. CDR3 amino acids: CASSPEGLGGELFF. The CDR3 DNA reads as TGTGCCAGCAGTCCCGAGGGATTAGGCGGGGAGCTGTTTTTT.

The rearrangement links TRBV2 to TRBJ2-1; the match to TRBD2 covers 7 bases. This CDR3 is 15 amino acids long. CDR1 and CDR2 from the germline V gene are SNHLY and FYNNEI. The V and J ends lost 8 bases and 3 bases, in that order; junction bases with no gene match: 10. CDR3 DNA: TGTGCCAGCCGGCCAGCGGGGAAAGACTACAATGAGCAGTTCTTC. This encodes CASRPAGKDYNEQFF. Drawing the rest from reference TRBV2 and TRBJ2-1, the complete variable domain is EPEVTQTPSHQVTQMGQEVILRCVPISNHLYFYWYRQILGQKVEFLVSFYNNEISEKSEIFDDQFSVERPDGSNFTLKIRSTKLEDSAMYFCASRPAGKDYNEQFFGPGTRLTVL.

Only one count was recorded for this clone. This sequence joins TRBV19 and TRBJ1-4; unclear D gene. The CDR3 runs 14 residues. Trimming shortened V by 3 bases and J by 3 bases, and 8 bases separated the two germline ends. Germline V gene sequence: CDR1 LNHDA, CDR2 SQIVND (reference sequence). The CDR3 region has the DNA TGTGCCAGTAGTATCCTAATGTCTAATGAAAAACTGTTTTTT. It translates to CASSILMSNEKLFF.

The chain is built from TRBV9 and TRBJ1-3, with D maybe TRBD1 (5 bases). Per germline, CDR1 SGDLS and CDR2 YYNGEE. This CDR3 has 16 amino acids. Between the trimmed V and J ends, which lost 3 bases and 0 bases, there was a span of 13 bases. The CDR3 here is CASSARDGPSGNTIYF. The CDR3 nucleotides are TGTGCCAGCAGCGCCCGGGACGGTCCCTCTGGAAACACCATATATTTT.